These 32 T cell receptor beta chains came from one sample sequenced in a study of identical twins. TCRdb used MiXCR to reprocess the 5' RACE reads, holding one entry per CDR3 protein. This repertoire shows about 200,000 distinct CDR3 sequences, roughly a tenth found once; its top ten account for less than 12%. Sequencing input: memory T cells sorted from blood. These receptors all stem from a man in his forties or fifties in good health.

This clonotype has ten or more counts. V usage is TRBV20-1 and J usage is TRBJ2-1; 9 bases line up with TRBD2. The CDR3 spans 13 residues. The ends lost 3 bases at V and 6 bases at J; junction bases unmatched: 3. CDR1 DFQATT and CDR2 SNEGSKA come from the germline V gene (reference sequence). CDR3 in amino acids: CSARNSGSNEQFF. The CDR3 DNA follows: TGCAGTGCTAGGAATAGCGGGAGCAATGAGCAGTTCTTC.

The rearrangement joins TRBV20-1 to TRBJ2-4; weak D call: TRBD2 (6 bases). Germline V gene sequence: CDR1 DFQATT, CDR2 SNEGSKA (reference sequence). Trimming removed 3 bases from V and 8 bases from J, with 14 bases in between. The CDR3 is 13 residues long. The CDR3 coding sequence is TGCAGTGCTAGCGGGACTGATACGGACATTCAGTACTTC. Protein product: CSASGTDTDIQYF.

This clonotype was observed a handful of times. The rearrangement joins TRBV4-3 to TRBJ2-1; D gene ambiguous. The CDR3 length is 14 residues. Trimming removed 4 bases from V and 6 bases from J, with 13 bases in between. CDR1 and CDR2 from the germline V gene are LGHNA and YSLEER. DNA for the CDR3: TGCGCCAGCAGCCTTGGGGTCTACCTCAATGAGCAGTTCTTC. Translated, it gives CASSLGVYLNEQFF.

This chain uses TRBV24-1 with TRBJ2-1; 7 nucleotides line up with TRBD1. This CDR3 has 15 residues. The J segment lost 6 bases and the V segment lost 4 bases, leaving 8 bases of the junction unmatched. Germline CDR1 reads KGHDR; CDR2 reads SFDVKD. As DNA, the CDR3 is TGTGCCACCAGTGAGAATACCGGGACAGCCAATGAGCAGTTCTTC. It yields the protein CATSENTGTANEQFF.

This sequence joins TRBV7-3 and TRBJ2-1; D call uncertain. The CDR3 consists of 13 residues. The germline gives CDR1 SGHTA, CDR2 FQGTGA. Trimming left V 5 bases short and J 3 bases short, with 8 bases between. The CDR3 bases are TGTGCCAGCAGCCTGACCAACTACAATGAGCAGTTCTTC. Protein: CASSLTNYNEQFF. Complete variable domain (other parts from reference TRBV7-3 and TRBJ2-1): GAGVSQTPSNKVTEKGKYVELRCDPISGHTALYWYRQSLGQGPEFLIYFQGTGAADDSGLPNDRFFAVRPEGSVSTLKIQRTERGDSAVYLCASSLTNYNEQFFGPGTRLTVL.

This clonotype was found many times. This chain connects TRBV20-1 to TRBJ2-3; possibly TRBD1 for D (6 bases). The CDR3 spans 15 residues. CDR1 DFQATT and CDR2 SNEGSKA come from the germline V gene (reference sequence). V was clipped by 3 bases and J by 2 bases, with 15 bases between them. CDR3 DNA: TGCAGTGCTAGGGGTTATGACAGGAACACAGATACGCAGTATTTT. It translates to CSARGYDRNTDTQYF.

In this sample, this clonotype turned up many times. This chain joins TRBV24-1 and TRBJ2-3; TRBD2 aligns across 7 bases. V shed 2 bases, J shed 1 base, and the junction held 2 bases outside the gene matches. Germline CDR1 is KGHDR and CDR2 is SFDVKD. The CDR3 sequence is 15 residues long. CDR3 DNA sequence: TGTGCCACCAGTGATTCCAGCGGGGGCACAGATACGCAGTATTTT. Amino acids: CATSDSSGGTDTQYF.

This clonotype has a count of ten or more. The chain is built from TRBV4-1 and TRBJ2-7; TRBD2 matches 12 bases. This CDR3 has 16 residues. V lost 1 base and J lost 3; bases outside the gene matches: 4. Germline V lookup: CDR1 MGHRA, CDR2 YSYEKL. In nucleotides, the CDR3 is TGCGCCAGCAGCCAAGTATCTAGCGGGAGGGTCTACGAGCAGTACTTC. The encoded protein is CASSQVSSGRVYEQYF.

V is TRBV6-2 or TRBV6-3 and J is TRBJ2-7, with 8 bases lining up with TRBD2. Trimming at V came to 0 bases and at J to 4 bases, leaving 20 bases not matched to a gene. CDR3 size: 20 residues. Germline V gene lookup returns CDR1 MNHEY and CDR2 SVGEGT. The CDR3 DNA is TGTGCCAGCAGTTACTCGAGTGGGCCCCTCCGTCAGCGGGAGAGGTACGAGCAGTACTTC. Protein: CASSYSSGPLRQRERYEQYF.

In this sample, this clonotype turned up many times. The CDR3 DNA sequence: TGTGCCAGCAGCGAACCTCCGGGGGGGGTGAACACTGAAGCTTTCTTT. Translated: CASSEPPGGVNTEAFF. J is TRBJ1-1 and V is TRBV9; D may be TRBD1 (5 bases). The CDR3 sequence is 16 residues long. V shed 3 bases and J shed 0 bases, with 15 bases lying between them. The V gene's germline CDR1 is SGDLS and CDR2 YYNGEE.

This clonotype was recorded at least ten times. The rearrangement joins TRBV6-2 or TRBV6-3 to TRBJ2-1; 7 bases align to TRBD2. This CDR3 is 16 amino acids long. CDR1 is MNHEY and CDR2 is SVGEGT in the germline V gene. Losses at the gene ends were 7 bases for V and 4 bases for J; bases not matched to a gene: 13. This CDR3 reads CASMAIGTTIYNEQFF. The CDR3 DNA reads TGTGCCAGCATGGCCATAGGGACTACTATATACAATGAGCAGTTCTTC.

The chain recombines TRBV20-1 with TRBJ2-5; no reliable D call. Germline CDR1 DFQATT, CDR2 SNEGSKA (reference sequence). V was pared by 5 bases and J by 5 bases, with 9 bases between. The CDR3 contains 11 residues. CDR3 DNA: TGCAGTGCTCGCCTTTGGGAGACCCAGTACTTC. Protein product: CSARLWETQYF.

This clonotype has ten or more counts. The chain couples TRBV7-9 to TRBJ2-3; D is uncertain. V was cut by 4 bases and J by 6 bases, with 8 bases left in between. The length of the CDR3 is 12 residues. Germline loops: CDR1 SEHNR, CDR2 FQNEAQ (reference sequence). For the CDR3, the DNA is TGTGCCAGCAGCTACCCATGGGATACGCAGTATTTT. Residues: CASSYPWDTQYF.

This clonotype was counted ten times or more. The V call is TRBV7-8, the J call TRBJ2-1, with TRBD2 matching 11 bases. CDR3 length: 16 amino acids. Germline assignment: CDR1 SGHVS and CDR2 FQNEAQ. Trimming cost V 2 bases and J 5 bases; bases outside gene matches: 5. CDR3 amino acids: CASSLSASGGHNEQFF. The CDR3, as DNA: TGTGCCAGCAGCTTAAGTGCTAGCGGGGGGCACAATGAGCAGTTCTTC. Filled out from reference TRBV7-8 and TRBJ2-1, the complete variable domain reads GAGVSQSPRYKVAKRGQDVALRCDPISGHVSLFWYQQALGQGPEFLTYFQNEAQLDKSGLPSDRFFAERPEGSVSTLKIQRTQQEDSAVYLCASSLSASGGHNEQFFGPGTRLTVL.

This clonotype was detected many times. The chain is built from TRBV6-1 and TRBJ2-1; a possible D gene is TRBD1 (7 bases). From germline, CDR1 is MNHNS and CDR2 SASEGT. Between the trimmed V and J ends, which lost 7 bases and 4 bases, there was a span of 20 bases. This CDR3 region has 16 residues. This CDR3 is CASTSSGGKSYNEQFF. For the CDR3, the DNA is TGTGCCAGCACCTCATCAGGGGGGAAGTCATACAATGAGCAGTTCTTC.

The V call is TRBV29-1, the J call TRBJ2-2, with TRBD2 matching 13 bases. Unmatched junction bases numbered 10, after V lost 7 bases and J lost 5 bases. Germline assignment: CDR1 SQVTM and CDR2 ANQGSEA. This CDR3 spans 16 amino acids. This CDR3 reads CSAVGLAGVGTGELFF. CDR3 in DNA: TGCAGCGCGGTCGGACTAGCGGGAGTGGGGACCGGGGAGCTGTTTTTT.

This sequence joins TRBV18 and TRBJ2-7; D is unresolved. Germline CDR1 and CDR2: KGHSH and LQKENI. V shed 5 bases and J shed 0 bases, with 11 bases lying between them. The CDR3 extends over 14 amino acids. The CDR3 protein is CASSSDTNSYEQYF. The CDR3 DNA reads as TGTGCCAGCTCATCAGACACCAACTCCTACGAGCAGTACTTC.

This chain joins TRBV4-3 and TRBJ1-5; 8 bases align to TRBD1. This CDR3 contains 16 residues. Germline loops: CDR1 LGHNA, CDR2 YSLEER. Germline trimming cut 1 base from V and 5 bases from J; bases unmatched to any gene: 7. The CDR3: CASSQVYLDRDQPQHF. The CDR3 nucleotides are TGCGCCAGCAGCCAAGTCTATCTGGACAGGGATCAGCCCCAGCATTTT.

The sample holds many counts of this clonotype. The chain has TRBV7-2 and TRBJ2-1; D unresolved. The CDR3 is 12 amino acids. V was clipped by 5 bases and J by 4 bases, with 6 bases between them. Germline values: CDR1 SGHTA, CDR2 FQGNSA. The CDR3 DNA sequence: TGTGCCAGCAGCGCCCGGTACAATGAGCAGTTCTTC. Its protein is CASSARYNEQFF.

This clonotype was observed at least ten times. The CDR3 sequence: CASSHRTSGRAVDTQYF. The CDR3 bases are TGCGCCAGCAGCCACCGGACTAGCGGGAGGGCCGTAGATACGCAGTATTTT. This chain uses TRBV4-3 with TRBJ2-3; 15 bases align to TRBD2. From germline, CDR1 is LGHNA and CDR2 YSLEER. V shed 3 bases and J 5 bases; nucleotides not matched to a gene: 6. The CDR3 has 17 residues.

Many counts were recorded for this clonotype. The chain couples TRBV11-2 to TRBJ1-2; D is unresolved. There are 16 residues in the CDR3. Deletions cut 0 bases from V and 3 bases from J, with 14 bases between. The germline V gene has CDR1 SGHAT and CDR2 FQNNGV. CDR3 DNA sequence: TGTGCCAGCAGCTTAGACTGGCAGACCTTGGACTATGGCTACACCTTC. The encoded protein is CASSLDWQTLDYGYTF.

The CDR3 sequence is CSARRQFVHETQYF. The CDR3 coding sequence is TGCAGTGCTAGAAGACAGTTCGTACACGAGACCCAGTACTTC. The chain couples TRBV20-1 to TRBJ2-5, with D maybe TRBD1 (5 bases). With 2 bases removed from V and 5 bases from J, the gap between germline ends came to 15 bases. The CDR3 extends over 14 amino acids. Germline V gene lookup returns CDR1 DFQATT and CDR2 SNEGSKA (reference sequence).

This clonotype was counted many times. The chain is built from TRBV28 and TRBJ1-5, with 8 bases lining up with TRBD1. Germline V CDR1 and CDR2: MDHEN, SYDVKM. V dropped 6 bases and J dropped 5; count of bases not matched to a gene: 3. The CDR3 contains 13 residues. CDR3 coding DNA: TGTGCCAGCAGGGACAGGGCCCATCAGCCCCAGCATTTT. Its translation: CASRDRAHQPQHF. Looking up the rest from reference TRBV28 and TRBJ1-5 gives the full variable domain: DVKVTQSSRYLVKRTGEKVFLECVQDMDHENMFWYRQDPGLGLRLIYFSYDVKMKEKGDIPEGYSVSREKKERFSLILESASTNQTSMYLCASRDRAHQPQHFGDGTRLSIL.

This clonotype occurred a few times. V gene TRBV11-2 combines with J gene TRBJ2-1, with 9 nucleotides matching TRBD2. Germline lookup yields CDR1 SGHAT and CDR2 FQNNGV. V shed 5 bases, J shed 10 bases, and the junction held 9 bases outside the gene matches. The length of the CDR3 is 14 residues. The CDR3 nucleotides read TGTGCCAGCAGCCCCCAGCGGGAGGTAGGGGAGCAGTTCTTC. This encodes CASSPQREVGEQFF.

On this clonotype: This CDR3 is missing its conserved last phenylalanine or tryptophan, likely due to a read error. The chain uses TRBV4-2 and TRBJ2-1; 8 bases agree with TRBD2. Germline assignment: CDR1 LGHNA and CDR2 YNFKEQ. This CDR3 has 15 residues. V was pared by 4 bases and J by 4 bases, with 6 bases of the junction left unmatched. CDR3 nucleotides: TGTGCCAGCAGCCCCATAGCGGGGCCTTACAATGAGCAGTTCTGC. Amino acids: CASSPIAGPYNEQFC.

This clonotype was counted a few times. The genes are TRBV20-1 and TRBJ2-7, with D perhaps being TRBD1 or TRBD2 (5 bases each). The CDR3 is 16 residues long. The ends were cut back, 3 bases at V and 5 bases at J, with 23 bases in the middle. Per germline, CDR1 DFQATT and CDR2 SNEGSKA (reference sequence). CDR3 amino acids: CSASYFMVSGLDEQYF. The CDR3 region has the DNA TGCAGTGCTAGTTATTTTATGGTATCGGGGCTCGACGAGCAGTACTTC.

The chain carries TRBV12-3 or TRBV12-4 and TRBJ2-7; D not resolved. This CDR3 is built from 14 residues. The V end was cut by 2 bases, the J end by 6 bases, with 14 bases between. CDR3 amino acids: CASSLSGSVREQYF. Here the CDR3 DNA reads TGTGCCAGCAGTTTATCAGGCTCCGTACGCGAGCAGTACTTC.

This clonotype was counted ten times or more. The V gene is TRBV12-3 or TRBV12-4, the J gene TRBJ1-1; D is perhaps TRBD1 (5 bases). CDR3 length equals 14 residues. The V gene lost 5 bases and the J gene lost 0 bases, with 10 bases spanning the gap. The CDR3 nucleotides read TGTGCCAGCAGTATAGGACACATGAACACTGAAGCTTTCTTT. Protein sequence: CASSIGHMNTEAFF.

This clonotype was found many times. The V gene is TRBV12-5, the J gene TRBJ2-1, with D hard to call. Germline values: CDR1 LGHNT, CDR2 FRNRAP. The CDR3 length is 17 residues. Trimming removed 0 bases at V and 4 bases at J, with 16 bases between. The CDR3 coding sequence is TGTGCTAGTGGTTTGGTAATCGGAGCTAACGGGTACAATGAGCAGTTCTTC. Amino acid sequence: CASGLVIGANGYNEQFF.

This clonotype was recorded at least ten times. V gene TRBV28 combines with J gene TRBJ2-5, with 7 bases fitting TRBD1. Germline V lookup: CDR1 MDHEN, CDR2 SYDVKM. The CDR3 has 17 residues. V shed 1 base and J 3 bases; nucleotides not matched to a gene: 11. CDR3 DNA: TGTGCCAGCAGTTTATCCCGTCTAAGGGGGCGCGAAGAGACCCAGTACTTC. Amino acid sequence: CASSLSRLRGREETQYF.

The rearrangement links TRBV25-1 to TRBJ2-5; TRBD1 or TRBD2 may be the D gene (6 bases each). Germline V gene lookup returns CDR1 MGHDK and CDR2 SYGVNS. The CDR3 length is 12 residues. V gave up 6 bases and J gave up 7 bases, with 12 bases separating them. CDR3 bases: TGTGCCAGCAGCATGGGGGGCCGGACCCAGTACTTC. Its translation is CASSMGGRTQYF.

This clonotype has only a few counts. The chain carries TRBV6-2 or TRBV6-3 and TRBJ2-2; 11 positions match TRBD2. This CDR3 region has 17 residues. With V trimmed by 2 bases and J by 5 bases, 7 bases remained unmatched. Germline V gene data show CDR1 as MNHEY and CDR2 as SVGEGT. In nucleotides, the CDR3 is TGTGCCAGCAGTTACCCATCTAGCGGGGGGCGGACCGGGGAGCTGTTTTTT. Amino acids: CASSYPSSGGRTGELFF.